These 11 T cell receptor beta chains share one sample of origin, sequenced in a study of cytomegalovirus exposure and HLA in healthy donors. Use of 60 Vbeta and 13 Jbeta primers characterized the PCR. Some clones are missing from TCRdb's copy, which holds only in-frame ones; the method was immunoSEQ multiplex PCR. This table has tens of thousands of clones, around 79% appearing once. Sequenced material: PBMCs. Source of these receptors: a woman aged 40 to 50 in good health and CMV-seropositive.

The genes are TRBV2 and TRBJ2-7; 7 bases are shared with TRBD1. The CDR3 length is 14 residues. Germline V gene lookup returns CDR1 SNHLY and CDR2 FYNNEI. Germline trimming cut 5 bases from V and 2 bases from J; bases unmatched to any gene: 6. CDR3 sequence: CASSSDRDTYEQYF. CDR3 coding DNA: TGTGCCAGCAGTTCTGACAGGGATACCTACGAGCAGTACTTC.

This chain links TRBV5-6 with TRBJ1-2; 7 bases align to TRBD1. Germline V gene sequence: CDR1 SGHDT, CDR2 YYEEEE. The CDR3 sequence is 19 residues long. The junction had 17 bases not matched to a gene; V was cut back by 3 bases and J by 0 bases. The DNA of the CDR3 is TGTGCCAGCAGCTCCCCTCCGGGGACAGCACTTATCCCTAACTATGGCTACACCTTC. It yields the protein CASSSPPGTALIPNYGYTF.

This clone has a single count. This sequence joins TRBV9 and TRBJ2-7; TRBD1 might be the D (5 bases). V dropped 4 bases and J dropped 2 bases, with 13 bases sitting between them. Per germline, CDR1 SGDLS and CDR2 YYNGEE. The CDR3 sequence is 14 residues long. DNA for the CDR3: TGTGCCAGCAGCCCTCAGGGATCGGCCTACGAGCAGTACTTC. The encoded protein is CASSPQGSAYEQYF.

This chain connects TRBV9 to TRBJ1-1; possible D gene TRBD1, 6 bases. V was pared by 6 bases and J by 2 bases, with 14 bases between. The CDR3 length is 14 residues. Germline loops: CDR1 SGDLS, CDR2 YYNGEE. The chain's CDR3 is CASMPLGGNTEAFF. The CDR3 region has the DNA TGTGCCAGCATGCCCCTAGGGGGAAACACTGAAGCTTTCTTT.

This chain connects TRBV19 to TRBJ1-1; D ambiguous. The CDR3 totals 12 residues. The germline V and J ends were trimmed by 3 bases and 10 bases, with 12 bases remaining between them. From germline, CDR1 is LNHDA and CDR2 SQIVND (reference sequence). This CDR3 is CASSIPPGRAFF. In nucleotides, the CDR3 is TGTGCCAGTAGTATCCCTCCTGGGAGAGCTTTCTTT.

The rearrangement uses TRBV4-3 and TRBJ1-5; D unclear. Per the germline V gene, CDR1 is LGHNA and CDR2 is YSLEER. The CDR3 consists of 16 residues. V dropped 0 bases and J dropped 5 bases, with 14 bases sitting between them. The chain's CDR3 is CASSQDRAGKHQPQHF. The CDR3, as DNA: TGCGCCAGCAGCCAAGATAGGGCGGGGAAGCATCAGCCCCAGCATTTT.

The chain is built from TRBV12-5 and TRBJ1-6; D is unclear. Trimming removed 4 bases from V and 9 bases from J, with 10 bases in between. Germline-derived CDR1 and CDR2 are LGHNT and FRNRAP. This CDR3 has 13 amino acids. In nucleotides, the CDR3 is TGTGCTAGTGGTTCTATCGCAAGTTCACCCCTCCACTTT. Encoded protein: CASGSIASSPLHF.

The CDR3 coding sequence is TGTGCCACCAGCAGAGACGTCGGTGTGGAGACCCAGTACTTC. Its translation: CATSRDVGVETQYF. The rearrangement uses TRBV15 and TRBJ2-5; D gene ambiguous. The CDR3 runs 14 residues. CDR1 and CDR2 (germline): LNHNV, YYDKDF (reference sequence). Trimming shortened V by 0 bases and J by 5 bases, and 10 bases separated the two germline ends.

This chain uses TRBV7-9 with TRBJ1-1, with a weak D call TRBD1 (6 bases). CDR1 and CDR2 from the germline V gene are SEHNR and FQNEAQ (reference sequence). This CDR3 comprises 11 residues. The V end lost 5 bases, the J end lost 7 bases, and 8 bases lay between the germline ends. The CDR3 region has the DNA TGTGCCAGCAGCATACAGGGTGAAGCTTTCTTT. It yields the protein CASSIQGEAFF.

This clone was seen only once. The chain employs TRBV27 and TRBJ2-1, with 9 nucleotides matching TRBD2. CDR1 and CDR2 (germline): MNHEY, SMNVEV (reference sequence). The CDR3 spans 16 residues. J was trimmed by 2 bases and V by 5 bases; bases with no gene match: 7. As DNA, the CDR3 is TGTGCCAGCAGTCCCCTAGCGGGACTTCCCTACAATGAGCAGTTCTTC. Protein: CASSPLAGLPYNEQFF.

The chain combines TRBV28 with TRBJ2-4, with D possibly being TRBD2 (6 bases). Germline V gene lookup returns CDR1 MDHEN and CDR2 SYDVKM. This CDR3 contains 16 residues. V was cut by 2 bases and J by 6 bases, with 17 bases left in between. In DNA, the CDR3 is TGTGCCAGCAGTTTAGATCAGGGAGGCCTGGGAAACATTCAGTACTTC. Amino acid sequence: CASSLDQGGLGNIQYF.